What follows is one TCR beta chain and its context. Its recognized antigen is unknown. Nothing much larger sits one base from this clone, and base qualities are not available. The data were obtained in a study of T cells in Graves' hyperthyroidism and ophthalmopathy (dated by TCRdb to between 2019 and 2020). Turning to the overall study: To identify TCR V-J signatures that set the groups apart, the researchers used a discovery cohort of 100 patients, made up of 43 with Graves' ophthalmopathy and 55 to 65 with stable Graves' hyperthyroidism. The paper reports TCR Vbeta CDR3 sequencing of 130 to 150 peripheral blood samples: some 41 ophthalmopathy, fewer than 85 hyperthyroidism and around 17 progressor patients. Prospective prediction of ophthalmopathy was tested in an independent validation cohort consisting of under 20 hyperthyroidism patients and around 16 patients who later progressed to ophthalmopathy. The approximately 100 discovery patients were randomly split 7:3 into training and test sets. In addition, the study compared T-cell repertoires in thyroid tissue and in blood from roughly six Graves' hyperthyroidism patients. Once sampling was done, hyperthyroidism patients were given methimazole at a starting dose of 30 mg daily, whereas ophthalmopathy patients were given high-dose intravenous methylprednisolone.

Paper-wide results and their limitations: Most expanded thyroid clonotypes (frequency above 0.001) were also found in blood, which suggests that blood repertoires may mirror thyroid immune responses. During validation, the model predicted progression to ophthalmopathy a median of around 7 months ahead of onset, with around 71% sensitivity and 72% to 85% specificity. A 13 V-J signature model separated ophthalmopathy from stable hyperthyroidism, with 87.88% sensitivity and 81.08% specificity in cross-validation and 80%/75% in testing. Sample size was not statistically predetermined, and investigators were not blinded to group allocation.

The study excluded patients with uncontrolled infections, other autoimmune diseases, pregnancy or lactation. Diagnoses relied on clinical symptoms, serum thyroxine and TRAb, thyroid ultrasound and orbital computed tomography. Total RNA was extracted with Trizol reagent, and quality was checked on an Agilent 2100 Bioanalyzer. The TCR beta CDR3 regions were amplified from the RNA transcripts. The TCR CDR3 was subjected to a first round of RT-PCR using the HTBI primer set and the Qiagen OneStep RT-PCR kit. The libraries were constructed in a second round of multiplex PCR and then size-selected and purified. Sequencing of the libraries was done on an Illumina HiSeq2000 using paired-end 100 bp reads. The authors' analysis ran thus. Raw data were processed with SOAPnuke, discarding reads with adapters, uncalled bases, mean Phred below 15, or no exact constant-primer or identifier match. High-quality paired reads were merged with COPE v1.2.5, and unique nucleotide sequences were defined as clonotypes. Clonotypes were aligned to IMGT TRBV, TRBD and TRBJ reference segments using MiTCR v1.1. Only V-J combinations with frequency above 0.0001, covering 99% to 99.2% of repertoires, were analysed. A TCS score was defined as the ratio between F50 (clonal expansion) and ExV (chaos), using BLOSUM62-based TCRdist between CDR3 peptides within each V-J. Welch's t-statistics and random forest reduced 514 V-J features to 13, which were used in a naive Bayes classifier (R e1071). The Morisita-Horn index was used to measure how similar the thyroid and blood repertoires were. In-frame beta chains were kept once TCRdb had trimmed the public reads at Q25 with fastp and called clones with MiXCR. Identical CDR3 protein sequences are pooled into one entry, listed with their most common genes and DNA. TCRdb's processing, not the authors' own work, is the source of the V and J calls. The sample profile shows about 570,000 distinct CDR3 sequences; around 42% of them were found once. The ten largest clones represent around a fifth of the sample.

Compared with germline, V lacks 3 bases and J lacks 7 bases; bases without a gene match: 12. Including cysteine and phenylalanine, the CDR3 has 15 amino acids. Of the read, only the CDR3 DNA is kept; its 45 bases are in frame from base 1. Taken from the germline V gene (reference sequence), the CDR1 and CDR2 loops are LNHNV and YYDKDF. This receptor chain uses TRBV15 and TRBJ2-7, with 7 middle bases fitting TRBD1. The TCR originated in an adult woman with Graves' disease, either hyperthyroidism or ophthalmopathy (not recorded which). Input material: peripheral blood or thyroid tissue (not recorded which). The encoded CDR3 is CATSRDGTDTGEQYF. The DNA sequence is given as TGTGCCACCAGCAGGGACGGGACAGACACCGGGGAGCAGTACTTC.